Listed here is a single T cell receptor (beta chain). Its cognate antigen has yet to be identified. The input lacks base qualities; no much larger clone sits a single base away. These data are taken from a study of blood T cell repertoires in COVID-19 (dated by TCRdb to the early 2020s). Study-level background: The collaborator samples originated in the United States, Italy and Spain and spanned the acute and convalescent phases of COVID-19. The prospective study material was composed of cDNA or gDNA derived from T cells, B-cell-depleted T cells, or PBMCs. The dataset comprised deeply sampled blood TCRbeta repertoires from subjects exposed to, actively infected with, or recovered from COVID-19. The repertoires were released in a freely available public database intended as a resource for research on the immune response to SARS-CoV-2. Samples were obtained from the ongoing ImmuneRACE study (first 160 participants) and from 1,254 subjects provided by 6 global collaborators. Sample metadata almost always included a de-identified subject ID, COVID-19 status, age in years and sex. Where HLA class I and class II types were available, the types were taken from metadata supplied by the sample provider, not from assay-based typing.

Looking up the germline V gene yields CDR1 KGHSH and CDR2 LQKENI. The CDR3 runs 15 amino acids, cysteine and phenylalanine included. The sequence is cut down to CDR3 DNA, 45 bases in frame from base 1. From V the trimming removes 1 base and from J it removes 10 bases, while the gene matches leave 7 bases of the junction unaccounted for. Study-wide findings and limitations: The amount of clinical and demographic metadata varied by source and participant and was provided uncurated.

Each collaborating institution followed its own protocols to collect whole blood in K2EDTA tubes. For TCRbeta analysis, collaborators shipped samples in one of three forms: frozen whole blood, isolated PBMCs, or DNA extracted from either of those sample types. TCRbeta CDR3 regions were amplified from genomic DNA using the immunoSEQ Assay, a bias-controlled multiplex PCR. Per the original workflow: The number of nucleated cells in each sample was estimated by amplification of reference gene primers within the assay. To quantify the absolute abundance of each unique TCRbeta CDR3 rearrangement, sequence reads were collapsed and filtered. For each sample, productive Simpson clonality was calculated by taking the square root of Simpson's diversity index across productive rearrangements. The source is immuneACCESS, and TCRdb retained only in-frame sequences with V and J called. Part of the clones is not carried over; for the studies checked, unresolved V genes explain less than half of this, and the remainder is unexplained. V and J calls and clone size are copied from that table; D and trimming were computed from the DNA. The sample table holds under 200,000 clones, of which about 90% were seen once. Of the sample, around 2.5% falls within the top ten clones.

The chain joins TRBV18 to TRBJ1-6; the central 7 bases match TRBD1. Material for sequencing was peripheral blood. This receptor was identified in a man aged 35 to 55 with active or convalescent COVID-19. The nucleotide sequence reads as follows: TGTGCCAGCTCACCACGTTGGGACAGAGCCTCACCCCTCCACTTT. The translation is CASSPRWDRASPLHF.